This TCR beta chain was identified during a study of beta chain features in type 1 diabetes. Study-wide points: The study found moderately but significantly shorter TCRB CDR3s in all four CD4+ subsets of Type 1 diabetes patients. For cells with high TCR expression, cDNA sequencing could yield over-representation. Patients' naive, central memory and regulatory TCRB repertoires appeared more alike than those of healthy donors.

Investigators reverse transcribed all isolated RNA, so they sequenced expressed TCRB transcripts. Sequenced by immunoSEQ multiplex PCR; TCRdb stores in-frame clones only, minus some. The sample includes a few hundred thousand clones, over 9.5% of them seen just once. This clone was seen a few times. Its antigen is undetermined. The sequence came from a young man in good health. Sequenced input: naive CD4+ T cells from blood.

The CDR3, as DNA: TGTGCCAGCAGCTCGGGGGTTTCCTACGAGCAGTACTTC. It translates to CASSSGVSYEQYF. The chain joins TRBV11-1 to TRBJ2-7, with D possibly matching TRBD2 (6 bases). V shed 4 bases and J shed 1 base, with 8 bases lying between them. The CDR3 extends over 13 amino acids. The germline gives CDR1 SGHAT, CDR2 FQDESV (reference sequence).